These 29 T cell receptor beta chains share one sample of origin, sequenced in a study of CXCR3-negative and CXCR3-positive naive CD8 T cells. Libraries of TRB cDNA were made by 5' RACE and carried UMIs. TCRdb reprocessed the 5' RACE reads, keeping one entry per CDR3 protein, no DNA. The sample totals some 28,000 distinct CDR3 sequences. Sequences were obtained from memory CD8+ T cells from blood. These receptors were obtained from a human donor in good health. Some clones in this sample may be carry-over from other donors' samples.

The J gene is TRBJ1-2, the V gene TRBV7-9; TCRdb returns TRBD1, unconfirmable since there is no DNA. The CDR3 length is 14 residues. Germline V lookup: CDR1 SEHNR, CDR2 FQNEAQ (reference sequence). The CDR3 protein is CASSHPGTGEGYTF.

The chain combines TRBV20-1 with TRBJ2-1; TCRdb lists TRBD1, though no DNA is available to test this call. Germline V gene sequence: CDR1 DFQATT, CDR2 SNEGSKA (reference sequence). This CDR3 is built from 17 residues. The CDR3 spells CSASRDRGRFAYNEQFF.

The V gene is TRBV20-1, the J gene TRBJ2-7; TCRdb's assignment of TRBD2 cannot be checked, as there is no DNA. From germline, CDR1 is DFQATT and CDR2 SNEGSKA (reference sequence). This CDR3 is built from 16 residues. CDR3 residues: CSAASQGPTADYEQYF.

The J gene is TRBJ2-7, the V gene TRBV20-1; lacking DNA, the TRBD1 call made by TCRdb goes unchecked. Germline-derived CDR1 and CDR2 are DFQATT and SNEGSKA (reference sequence). The length of the CDR3 is 15 residues. CDR3 residues: CSAITGTGFFYEQYF.

This sequence joins TRBV6-5 and TRBJ2-6; TCRdb picks TRBD1, but there is no DNA to check that call. Germline CDR1 MNHEY, CDR2 SVGAGI. This CDR3 region has 19 residues. Here the CDR3 reads CASSYDWTGIISGANVLTF.

This rearrangement joins TRBV20-1 to TRBJ2-1; TCRdb selects TRBD1, and the lack of DNA leaves this call unchecked. CDR1 DFQATT and CDR2 SNEGSKA come from the germline V gene (reference sequence). The CDR3 extends over 14 amino acids. CDR3 loop: CSAPDDRDYNEQFF.

This chain connects TRBV11-2 to TRBJ2-7; TCRdb proposes TRBD1, but this gene call is untestable without DNA. From germline, CDR1 is SGHAT and CDR2 FQNNGV. This CDR3 has 13 amino acids. This CDR3 reads CASSLGDAYEQYF. The complete variable domain, with remaining parts taken from reference TRBV11-2 and TRBJ2-7, reads EAGVAQSPRYKIIEKRQSVAFWCNPISGHATLYWYQQILGQGPKLLIQFQNNGVVDDSQLPKDRFSAERLKGVDSTLKIQPAKLEDSAVYLCASSLGDAYEQYFGPGTRLTVT.

This chain uses TRBV4-2 with TRBJ1-1. From germline, CDR1 is LGHNA and CDR2 YNFKEQ. This CDR3 comprises 15 residues. The CDR3 is CASSQDIRGNTEAFF.

J is TRBJ2-3 and V is TRBV4-3; the D call of TRBD1 rests on TCRdb alone, since no DNA is present to check it. The V gene's germline CDR1 is LGHNA and CDR2 YSLEER. The CDR3 consists of 14 residues. Here the CDR3 reads CASSQETGGYEQYF.

The gene calls are TRBV29-1 and TRBJ2-2. This CDR3 has 13 amino acids. Germline loops: CDR1 SQVTM, CDR2 ANQGSEA. This chain's CDR3 is CSVGQTNTGELFF.

This rearrangement joins TRBV19 to TRBJ2-1; TCRdb outputs TRBD1, but without DNA this stays unchecked. The CDR3 runs to 15 residues. Germline lookup yields CDR1 LNHDA and CDR2 SQIVND (reference sequence). CDR3: CASSMAGQGALEQFF.

The rearrangement joins TRBV7-9 to TRBJ1-2. This CDR3 is 12 amino acids long. Germline assignment: CDR1 SEHNR and CDR2 FQNEAQ (reference sequence). CDR3 residues: CASSLDSDGYTF.

The J gene is TRBJ1-5, the V gene TRBV4-1; TCRdb outputs TRBD1, but without DNA this stays unchecked. Per the germline V gene, CDR1 is MGHRA and CDR2 is YSYEKL. The CDR3 is 16 amino acids. The CDR3 is CASSQDLAGGGQPQHF.

This sequence joins TRBV18 and TRBJ2-1; the D call from TCRdb, TRBD1, cannot be confirmed without DNA. Per germline, CDR1 KGHSH and CDR2 LQKENI. The CDR3 spans 15 residues. The CDR3: CASSPDRGLYNEQFF.

This chain connects TRBV6-5 to TRBJ1-3. Germline assignment: CDR1 MNHEY and CDR2 SVGAGI. The CDR3 runs 13 residues. CDR3 residues: CASSDRAGNTIYF.

The chain joins TRBV11-2 to TRBJ2-3; TCRdb names TRBD1, which stays unverified in the absence of DNA. The CDR3 length is 13 residues. Germline V lookup: CDR1 SGHAT, CDR2 FQNNGV. Here the CDR3 reads CASLGGGTDTQYF.

The chain employs TRBV25-1 and TRBJ2-1. This CDR3 is 11 amino acids long. Per the germline V gene, CDR1 is MGHDK and CDR2 is SYGVNS. The CDR3: CASSEDYEQFF.

The chain is built from TRBV4-2 and TRBJ2-1. This CDR3 is built from 13 residues. The V gene's germline CDR1 is LGHNA and CDR2 YNFKEQ. CDR3: CASSQAPANEQFF.

This chain links TRBV28 with TRBJ2-3; the TCRdb call, TRBD2, lacks DNA for checking. This CDR3 spans 20 amino acids. Germline CDR1 MDHEN, CDR2 SYDVKM. CDR3 sequence: CASSLGFKTSGRAGTDTQYF. Supplemented by reference TRBV28 and TRBJ2-3, the full variable domain reads DVKVTQSSRYLVKRTGEKVFLECVQDMDHENMFWYRQDPGLGLRLIYFSYDVKMKEKGDIPEGYSVSREKKERFSLILESASTNQTSMYLCASSLGFKTSGRAGTDTQYFGPGTRLTVL.

V and J are TRBV7-9 and TRBJ2-7; TCRdb proposes TRBD1, but this gene call is untestable without DNA. Germline V gene sequence: CDR1 SEHNR, CDR2 FQNEAQ (reference sequence). CDR3 length: 13 amino acids. CDR3 sequence reads: CASSRTDSYEQYF.

The chain has TRBV28 and TRBJ2-7. The V gene's germline CDR1 is MDHEN and CDR2 SYDVKM. The length of the CDR3 is 12 residues. CDR3 loop: CASSFPAGEQYF.

The chain is built from TRBV7-9 and TRBJ2-5; TCRdb's D call of TRBD1 is untestable without DNA. The CDR3 covers 14 residues. Germline V CDR1 and CDR2: SEHNR, FQNEAQ (reference sequence). This chain's CDR3 is CASSLPGGQETQYF.

The V and J genes are TRBV9 and TRBJ2-1; TCRdb indicates TRBD1, and absent DNA this call remains unverified. The CDR3 has 13 residues. The germline gives CDR1 SGDLS, CDR2 YYNGEE. CDR3: CASSVPGRNEQFF.

The gene calls are TRBV29-1 and TRBJ2-2; no DNA is available, so the TRBD1 call from TCRdb remains unchecked. The CDR3 sequence is 11 residues long. CDR1 and CDR2 from the germline V gene are SQVTM and ANQGSEA. This CDR3 reads CSAQGTGELFF.

This chain links TRBV7-2 with TRBJ2-2; TCRdb gives TRBD2 as the D gene, but with no DNA this cannot be confirmed. Germline CDR1 and CDR2: SGHTA and FQGNSA. CDR3 size: 18 residues. The chain's CDR3 is CASSSRLAGGREAGELFF.

The chain uses TRBV7-8 and TRBJ2-2. There are 15 residues in the CDR3. Germline V gene lookup returns CDR1 SGHVS and CDR2 FQNEAQ. This chain's CDR3 is CASTPGRANTGELFF.

This chain connects TRBV7-9 to TRBJ2-3; no DNA is available, so the TRBD1 call from TCRdb remains unchecked. Germline CDR1 SEHNR, CDR2 FQNEAQ (reference sequence). This CDR3 is built from 15 residues. The CDR3 loop is CASSPGPGVSDTQYF.

This rearrangement joins TRBV7-3 to TRBJ2-2. The CDR3 runs 12 residues. Germline V lookup: CDR1 SGHTA, CDR2 FQGTGA. CDR3 residues: CASSLGSRELFF. Supplemented by reference TRBV7-3 and TRBJ2-2, the full variable domain reads GAGVSQTPSNKVTEKGKYVELRCDPISGHTALYWYRQSLGQGPEFLIYFQGTGAADDSGLPNDRFFAVRPEGSVSTLKIQRTERGDSAVYLCASSLGSRELFFGEGSRLTVL.

The J gene is TRBJ2-4, the V gene TRBV6-2 or TRBV6-3; TCRdb names TRBD2, which stays unverified in the absence of DNA. This CDR3 has 14 amino acids. CDR1 MNHEY and CDR2 SVGEGT come from the germline V gene. CDR3 amino acids: CASSPSEGQNIQYF.